This entry concerns a single TCR beta chain. In its sample, this clonotype was seen a few times. The antigen this receptor binds is unknown. The input lacks base qualities; no much larger clone sits a single base away. This sample was taken from a study of early T cells in non-severe SARS-CoV-2 infection (dated by TCRdb to the early 2020s). Broadly, across the study: TCR sequencing used bulk RNA from unsorted whole blood, so alpha and beta chains could not be paired. Points the paper makes about the study in general: VDJdb matching was skewed toward anti-spike CD8 responses and likely underestimated virus-specific expansions by missing private and CD4 specificities.

Library preparation was by 5' RACE. This sample was sequenced with a NextSeq 500. Unique molecular identifiers were attached to individual cDNA molecules in the TCR library protocol so that sequencing error and PCR bias could be corrected. Sequencing covered both TCR alpha and beta chains, and within each sample the abundances of alpha and beta sequences were tightly co-correlated. The paper's processing steps were these. Decombinator V4 was used to annotate TCR sequences for V gene, J gene and CDR3. Expanded TCRs were defined as changing significantly between any two time points under a Poisson model with p below 0.0001. TCR abundances were normalised to the total number of TCRs sequenced per sample and expressed as counts per million. MAIT TCRs were defined by TRAV1-2 paired with TRAJ12, TRAJ20 or TRAJ33, and iNKT TCRs by TRAV10 paired with TRAJ18. VDJdb, accessed 1 November 2021, was searched for CMV, EBV and SARS-CoV-2 annotated TCRs, with TCRs annotated for multiple antigens excluded. The public sequencing data were trimmed at Q25 with fastp and processed into clonotypes with MiXCR by TCRdb, which kept only in-frame beta chains. Rows are unified per CDR3 protein, each entry keeping the most common DNA and genes. The V and J calls come from TCRdb's annotation, not from the publication. Across this sample there are around 72,000 distinct CDR3 sequences, with over 9.5% seen only once. In total, the top ten clones hold more than 7.5% of the sample.

V is clipped by 4 bases and J by 13 bases, and the sequence between their germline boundaries is 17 bases long. The germline V gene gives CDR1 as SGHTA and CDR2 as FQGNSA. The CDR3 sequence holds 13 residues, the cysteine and phenylalanine included. The retained sequence is limited to the CDR3, 39 bases, with the frame set at the first base. A case-control design nested within a healthcare worker cohort in London, UK, was used, with weekly nasopharyngeal swab PCR tests and blood sampling performed. Healthcare workers were recruited between 23 and 31 March 2020, during the week of the UK lockdown, and were followed weekly for up to about 16 weeks.

This sequence originates from an adult who was a healthcare worker with PCR-confirmed SARS-CoV-2 infection or an uninfected control (not recorded which). The receptor chain draws on TRBV7-2 and TRBJ2-1; the D gene could be either TRBD1 or TRBD2, each agreeing at 6 bases. The material sequenced was whole blood, taken at baseline. The DNA reads TGTGCCAGCAGCTCCGATTTCCGGGGGCGTCAGTTCTTC. This gives the protein CASSSDFRGRQFF.